Listed below are T cell receptor beta chains from one sample, sequenced in a study of blood T cell repertoires in COVID-19. The protocol was immunoSEQ multiplex PCR, while the TCRdb copy is restricted to in-frame clones and leaves out a portion. The sample includes 310,000 or so clones, 65% to 85% of them seen just once. Material: peripheral blood. All receptors derive from a woman in her fifties or sixties with acute or convalescent COVID-19. Both conserved end residues are part of each CDR3. The order of the fields is J gene, V gene, CDR3 protein.

j_gene: TRBJ2-1
v_gene: TRBV24-1
CDR3aa: CATAGQGANNEQFF

j_gene: TRBJ1-1
v_gene: TRBV5-1
CDR3aa: CASSSRVTNTEAFF

j_gene: TRBJ1-4
v_gene: TRBV11-2
CDR3aa: CASSLRVTDEKLFF

j_gene: TRBJ2-3
v_gene: TRBV29-1
CDR3aa: CSGGTGPPITDTQYF

j_gene: TRBJ2-7
v_gene: TRBV19
CDR3aa: CASLRQGLAREQYF

j_gene: TRBJ2-2
v_gene: TRBV3-1/TRBV3-2
CDR3aa: CASSQVTGDTGELFF

j_gene: TRBJ2-6
v_gene: TRBV5-1
CDR3aa: CASRQGANSGANVLTF

j_gene: TRBJ2-2
v_gene: TRBV7-8
CDR3aa: CASSLDRGIDTGELFF

j_gene: TRBJ1-2
v_gene: TRBV10-1
CDR3aa: CASSDLNYGYTF

j_gene: TRBJ1-2
v_gene: TRBV6-5
CDR3aa: CASSPTGDYGYTF

j_gene: TRBJ2-4
v_gene: TRBV7-8
CDR3aa: CASSRFTLAGGGVHIQYF

j_gene: TRBJ1-6
v_gene: TRBV27
CDR3aa: CASSYLTGTYNSPLHF

j_gene: TRBJ1-6
v_gene: TRBV3-1/TRBV3-2
CDR3aa: CASSPPGTVGSYNSPLHF

j_gene: TRBJ2-7
v_gene: TRBV5-1
CDR3aa: CASSLTGDDEQYF

j_gene: TRBJ1-5
v_gene: TRBV6-5
CDR3aa: CASRIGTGGDQPQHF

j_gene: TRBJ1-4
v_gene: TRBV19
CDR3aa: CASSTQFSTNEKLFF

j_gene: TRBJ2-5
v_gene: TRBV3-1/TRBV3-2
CDR3aa: CASSRGGSPQETQYF

j_gene: TRBJ2-3
v_gene: TRBV28
CDR3aa: CASSLGTSGTDTQYF

j_gene: TRBJ2-7
v_gene: TRBV10-3
CDR3aa: CAISAGAGVGYEQYF

j_gene: TRBJ2-3
v_gene: TRBV24-1
CDR3aa: CATSDVAGGGTDTQYF

j_gene: TRBJ2-3
v_gene: TRBV2
CDR3aa: CASLSGTGATDTQYF

j_gene: TRBJ2-3
v_gene: TRBV30
CDR3aa: CALEEGGGSDTQYF

j_gene: TRBJ2-5
v_gene: TRBV5-6
CDR3aa: CASSKDNTQYF

j_gene: TRBJ2-7
v_gene: TRBV19
CDR3aa: CASSSGGSYEQYF

j_gene: TRBJ2-1
v_gene: TRBV24-1
CDR3aa: CARIDRERDNEQFF

j_gene: TRBJ2-7
v_gene: TRBV9
CDR3aa: CASSGSGVHSEQYF

j_gene: TRBJ2-2
v_gene: TRBV2
CDR3aa: CASSEAHSTGELFF

j_gene: TRBJ2-1
v_gene: TRBV2
CDR3aa: CASSEREGSYNEQFF

j_gene: TRBJ1-5
v_gene: TRBV5-1
CDR3aa: CASSSSPRGQPQHF

j_gene: TRBJ2-5
v_gene: TRBV28
CDR3aa: CASGGQGIVQETQYF

j_gene: TRBJ1-5
v_gene: TRBV19
CDR3aa: CASSITGTSNQPQHF

j_gene: TRBJ1-4
v_gene: TRBV6-5
CDR3aa: CASSYSGGRANEKLFF

j_gene: TRBJ2-2
v_gene: TRBV7-2
CDR3aa: CASSSGLAGAGGELFF

j_gene: TRBJ2-3
v_gene: TRBV6-5
CDR3aa: CASGRTGLDTQYF

j_gene: TRBJ2-3
v_gene: TRBV20-1
CDR3aa: CSARDRATQYF

j_gene: TRBJ1-1
v_gene: TRBV19
CDR3aa: CASSIGRVNTEAFF

j_gene: TRBJ2-2
v_gene: TRBV27
CDR3aa: CASSFGRGGTGELFF

j_gene: TRBJ1-1
v_gene: TRBV14
CDR3aa: CASSQLLATEAFF

j_gene: TRBJ1-1
v_gene: TRBV5-1
CDR3aa: CASSPGTGGTEAFF

j_gene: TRBJ1-1
v_gene: TRBV27
CDR3aa: CASSFGQGGTEAFF

j_gene: TRBJ1-2
v_gene: TRBV2
CDR3aa: CATLTGGLGGYTF